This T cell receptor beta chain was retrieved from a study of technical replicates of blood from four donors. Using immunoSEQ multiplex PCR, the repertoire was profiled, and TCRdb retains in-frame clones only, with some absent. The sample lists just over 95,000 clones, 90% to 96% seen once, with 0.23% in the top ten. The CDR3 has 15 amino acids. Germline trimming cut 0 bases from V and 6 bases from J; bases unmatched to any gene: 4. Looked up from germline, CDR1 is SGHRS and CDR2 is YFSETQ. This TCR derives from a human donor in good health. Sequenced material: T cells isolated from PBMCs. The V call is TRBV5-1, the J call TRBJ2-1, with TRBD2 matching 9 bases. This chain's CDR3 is CASSLVSGGGNEQFF. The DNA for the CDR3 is TGCGCCAGCAGCTTGGTTAGCGGGGGTGGCAATGAGCAGTTCTTC.